This paragraph reports one T cell receptor beta chain. Its antigen is currently unknown. Libraries were prepared by immunoSEQ multiplex PCR; TCRdb keeps only in-frame clonotypes and omits some of them. The data hold some 200,000 clones, with roughly 93% observed a single time. The data are from a study of T cell responses to AZD1222 COVID-19 vaccine. In the study overall: Some second doses came at about 4 weeks and others at about 12 weeks; these were pooled. Study-wide results and caveats: When two AZD1222 doses had been given, Spike-specific TCR breadth and depth rose.

This CDR3 has 14 amino acids. The V and J ends lost 8 bases and 5 bases respectively, with 18 bases between them. Germline CDR1 is MNHEY and CDR2 is SMNVEV (reference sequence). This chain connects TRBV27 to TRBJ1-2, with a weak D call TRBD1 (6 bases). The sample consisted of peripheral blood, taken on day 0 of AZD1222 vaccination. The clonotype comes from an adult in good health. The CDR3 loop reads CASLTGGSRYGYTF. CDR3 DNA: TGTGCCAGCCTGACAGGAGGGTCCCGATATGGCTACACCTTC.